The sequence of this T cell receptor (beta chain) was determined in a study of tissue T cells after allogeneic stem cell transplantation. General study results and limits: Motif-based clustering found tissue-specific repertoire signatures shared across patients, though few clones were shared.

On this clone itself: What it binds is unknown. The listed genes are named as in mouse. The read comes to an end 1 residue before the CDR3 does, leaving the germline J gene to fill in the end.

Clones were sequenced by immunoSEQ multiplex PCR, and TCRdb holds only the in-frame ones, with some missing. This sample has more than 45,000 clones, with about three quarters found just once. The V gene's germline CDR1 is SNHLY and CDR2 FYNGKV (reference sequence). The CDR3 covers 14 residues. V shed 1 base, J shed 4 bases, and the junction held 4 bases outside the gene matches. The origin of this receptor is a pool of C57BL/6 mice in good health. The specimen was sorted cells pooled from one or two spleens. The chain employs TRBV3 and TRBJ2-7; 7 bases align to TRBD2. The CDR3 reads CASSLDGWGYEQYF. CDR3 DNA, as far as it was read: TGTGCCAGCAGCTTAGATGGCTGGGGGTATGAACAGTAC.